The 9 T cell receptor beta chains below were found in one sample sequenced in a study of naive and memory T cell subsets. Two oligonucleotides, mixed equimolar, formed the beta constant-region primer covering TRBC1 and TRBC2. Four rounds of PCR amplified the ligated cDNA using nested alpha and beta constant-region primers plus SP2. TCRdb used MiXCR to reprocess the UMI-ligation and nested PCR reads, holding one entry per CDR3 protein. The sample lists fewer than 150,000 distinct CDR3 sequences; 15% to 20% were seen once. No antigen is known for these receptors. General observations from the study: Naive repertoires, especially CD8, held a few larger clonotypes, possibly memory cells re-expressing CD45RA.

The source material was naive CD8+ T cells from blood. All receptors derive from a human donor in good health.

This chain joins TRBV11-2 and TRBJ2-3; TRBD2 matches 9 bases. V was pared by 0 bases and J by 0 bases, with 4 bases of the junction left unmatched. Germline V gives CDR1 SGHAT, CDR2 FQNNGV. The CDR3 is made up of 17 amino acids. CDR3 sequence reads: CASSLDPTSGSTDTQYF. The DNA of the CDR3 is TGTGCCAGCAGCTTAGACCCGACTAGCGGTAGCACAGATACGCAGTATTTT.

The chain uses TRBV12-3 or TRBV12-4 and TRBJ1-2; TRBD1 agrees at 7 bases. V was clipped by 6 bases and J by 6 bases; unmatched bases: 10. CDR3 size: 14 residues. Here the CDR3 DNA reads TGTGCCAGCAGCCCAGGACAGGTTGGTGATGGCTACACCTTC. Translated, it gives CASSPGQVGDGYTF.

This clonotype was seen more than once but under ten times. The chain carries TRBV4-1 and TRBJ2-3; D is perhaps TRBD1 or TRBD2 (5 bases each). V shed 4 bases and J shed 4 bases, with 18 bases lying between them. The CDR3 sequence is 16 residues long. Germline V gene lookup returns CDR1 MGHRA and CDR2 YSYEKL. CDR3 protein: CASSRTVGEEADTQYF. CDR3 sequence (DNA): TGCGCCAGCAGCCGCACTGTGGGGGAAGAGGCAGATACGCAGTATTTT.

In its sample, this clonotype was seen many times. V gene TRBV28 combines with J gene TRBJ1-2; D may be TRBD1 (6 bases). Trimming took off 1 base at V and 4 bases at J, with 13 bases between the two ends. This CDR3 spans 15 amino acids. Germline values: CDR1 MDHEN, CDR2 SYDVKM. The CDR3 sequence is CASSLLGGLGYGYTF. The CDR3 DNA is TGTGCCAGCAGTTTATTGGGGGGGCTCGGCTATGGCTACACCTTC.

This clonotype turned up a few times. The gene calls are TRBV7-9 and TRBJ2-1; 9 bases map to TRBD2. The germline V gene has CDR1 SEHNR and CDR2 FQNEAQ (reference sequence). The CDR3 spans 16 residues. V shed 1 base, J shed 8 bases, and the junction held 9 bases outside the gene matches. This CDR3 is CASSLVVAGGLDEQFF. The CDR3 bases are TGTGCCAGCAGCTTAGTCGTCGCGGGAGGGTTGGATGAGCAGTTCTTC.

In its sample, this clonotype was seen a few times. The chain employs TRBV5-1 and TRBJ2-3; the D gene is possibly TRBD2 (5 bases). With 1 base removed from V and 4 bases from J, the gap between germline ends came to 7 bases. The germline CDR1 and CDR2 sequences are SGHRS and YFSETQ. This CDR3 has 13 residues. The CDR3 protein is CASSLMGADTQYF. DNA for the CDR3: TGCGCCAGCAGCTTGATGGGAGCAGATACGCAGTATTTT.

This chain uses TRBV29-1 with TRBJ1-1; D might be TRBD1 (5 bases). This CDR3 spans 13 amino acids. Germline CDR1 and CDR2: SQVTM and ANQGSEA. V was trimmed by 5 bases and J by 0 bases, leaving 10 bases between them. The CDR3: CSVFQGLNTEAFF. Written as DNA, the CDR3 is TGCAGCGTTTTCCAGGGCCTGAACACTGAAGCTTTCTTT.

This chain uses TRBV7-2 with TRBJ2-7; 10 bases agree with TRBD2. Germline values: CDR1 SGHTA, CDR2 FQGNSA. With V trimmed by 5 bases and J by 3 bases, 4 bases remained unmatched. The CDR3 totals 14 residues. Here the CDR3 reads CASSTTSGFYEQYF. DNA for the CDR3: TGTGCCAGCAGCACGACTAGCGGGTTCTACGAGCAGTACTTC. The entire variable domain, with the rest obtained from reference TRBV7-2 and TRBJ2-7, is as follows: GAGVSQSPSNKVTEKGKDVELRCDPISGHTALYWYRQSLGQGLEFLIYFQGNSAPDKSGLPSDRFSAERTGGSVSTLTIQRTQQEDSAVYLCASSTTSGFYEQYFGPGTRLTVT.

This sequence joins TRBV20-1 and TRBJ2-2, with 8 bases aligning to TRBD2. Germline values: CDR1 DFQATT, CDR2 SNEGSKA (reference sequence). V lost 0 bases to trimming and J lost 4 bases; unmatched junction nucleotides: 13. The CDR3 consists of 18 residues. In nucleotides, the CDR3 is TGCAGTGCTAGAGATGAGGAGGGACGGGAGGGAATCACCGGGGAGCTGTTTTTT. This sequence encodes CSARDEEGREGITGELFF.